The clone carrying this T cell receptor (beta chain) was seen once. The data stem from a study of blood T cell repertoires in COVID-19. Study at large: Samples representing acute and convalescent COVID-19 were sourced from the United States, Italy and Spain. T cells, B-cell-depleted T cells, or PBMCs supplied cDNA or gDNA.

CDR1 is PRHDT, CDR2 FYEKMQ, per germline (reference sequence). V trimming: 5 bases; J trimming: 7 bases; junction bases outside the gene matches: 13. The CDR3 is made up of 15 amino acids. Original methodology: Reference gene primer amplification in the assay estimated nucleated cell counts. Data came from immunoSEQ multiplex PCR; TCRdb stores just in-frame clones and leaves some out. That table supplies the V and J calls and clone size; D and trimming were determined from the DNA. Among 150,000 to 200,000 clones, roughly four fifths were seen once, and the ten largest hold less than 20%. The chain uses TRBV13 and TRBJ2-7; 8 bases agree with TRBD2. The sample was peripheral blood. The clonotype originates from a woman aged 80 or over with acute or convalescent COVID-19. For the CDR3, the DNA is TGTGCCAGCAGCCCTACCCAGCGGGGGACATGGGAGCAGTACTTC. Encoded protein: CASSPTQRGTWEQYF.